These T cell receptor beta chains were read from a single sample in a study of graft-versus-host responses after intestinal transplantation. Their specific antigens are unknown. Produced via immunoSEQ multiplex PCR; TCRdb's table is partial and in-frame only. The repertoire holds about 89,000 clones, with under 95% as singletons. The starting material was unstimulated CD8+ T cells sorted from spleen or lymph node cells, obtained before intestinal transplant. These receptors all come from a human donor who received an intestinal transplant. Each CDR3 is given with its conserved first and last residue. A D gene is named only where the DNA matches it firmly. A row's size may be missing; if present it is once, few, many or a size class.

v_call,clone_size,d_call,j_call,cdr3_aa,cdr3_nt
TRBV27,once,TRBD2,TRBJ2-1,CASKIRTSGGAYNEQFF,TGTGCCAGTAAAATTCGGACTAGCGGGGGTGCCTACAATGAGCAGTTCTTC
TRBV2,-,TRBD1,TRBJ1-1,CASSLTWTGRSIEAFF,TGTGCCAGCAGCCTTACCTGGACAGGGAGGAGCATTGAAGCTTTCTTT
TRBV6-1,-,TRBD1,TRBJ2-7,CASSDQWGQGFAYEQYF,TGTGCCAGCAGTGACCAGTGGGGACAGGGGTTTGCCTACGAGCAGTACTTC
TRBV6-5,-,TRBD2,TRBJ2-1,CASRSGGPYNEQFF,TGTGCCAGCAGGAGCGGGGGGCCCTACAATGAGCAGTTCTTC
TRBV7-6,-,-,TRBJ2-7,CASSLERSSYEQYF,TGTGCCAGCAGCTTAGAGAGGAGCTCCTACGAGCAGTACTTC
TRBV29-1,-,-,TRBJ1-2,CSVETARRGYTF,TGCAGCGTTGAGACAGCCCGTAGGGGCTACACCTTC
TRBV21-1,-,-,TRBJ2-3,CASTSSLIPGTDTQYF,TGTGCCAGCACATCCTCTCTCATTCCGGGCACAGATACGCAGTATTTT
TRBV29-1,-,-,TRBJ2-3,CSVDAAGDTQYF,TGCAGCGTTGATGCCGCGGGAGATACGCAGTATTTT
TRBV11-2,-,-,TRBJ1-5,CASSLDLGQPQHF,TGTGCCAGCAGCTTAGATCTAGGTCAGCCCCAGCATTTT
TRBV11-3,-,-,TRBJ1-2,CASSFKPQFPLKGYTF,TGTGCCAGCAGCTTTAAGCCTCAATTCCCTTTAAAGGGCTACACCTTC
TRBV7-9,-,-,TRBJ2-5,CASSSPPSREETQYF,TGTGCCAGCAGCTCCCCCCCTAGCCGCGAAGAGACCCAGTACTTC
TRBV30,-,TRBD2,TRBJ2-4,CAWSVQAGLAKNIQYF,TGTGCCTGGAGTGTACAAGCGGGGTTAGCCAAAAACATTCAGTACTTC
TRBV7-2,-,-,TRBJ1-2,CASSLEGVDYGYTF,TGTGCCAGCAGCTTAGAAGGGGTGGACTATGGCTACACCTTC
TRBV5-1,-,-,TRBJ2-7,CASSLGSLYEQYF,TGCGCCAGCAGCTTGGGATCTCTATACGAGCAGTACTTC
TRBV6-6,few,TRBD1,TRBJ1-1,CASSSGTGLNTEAFF,TGTGCCAGCAGTTCCGGGACAGGTTTGAACACTGAAGCTTTCTTT
TRBV4-3,-,-,TRBJ1-5,CASSQEVAGWDQPQHF,TGCGCCAGCAGCCAAGAGGTTGCAGGGTGGGATCAGCCCCAGCATTTT
TRBV7-9,few,TRBD1,TRBJ2-1,CASSWADRADEQFF,TGTGCCAGCAGCTGGGCGGACAGGGCCGATGAGCAGTTCTTC
TRBV2,-,TRBD1,TRBJ1-2,CASSDPTTGDDGYTF,TGTGCCAGCAGTGACCCGACGACAGGGGACGATGGCTACACCTTC
TRBV5-4,-,TRBD1,TRBJ1-6,CASSPGQGGSPLHF,TGTGCCAGCAGCCCGGGACAGGGTGGTTCACCCCTCCACTTT
TRBV4-3,once,TRBD1,TRBJ1-2,CASSQDRTGDGDGYTF,TGCGCCAGCAGCCAAGATAGGACAGGGGATGGGGATGGCTACACCTTC
TRBV11-2,-,TRBD2,TRBJ2-1,CASSFSGGADNEQFF,TGTGCCAGCAGCTTTAGCGGGGGGGCCGACAATGAGCAGTTCTTC
TRBV7-2,once,TRBD1,TRBJ1-5,CASSTGQVNQPQHF,TGTGCCAGCAGCACCGGACAGGTCAATCAGCCCCAGCATTTT
TRBV5-6,-,-,TRBJ1-2,CASSLAGERDGYTF,TGTGCCAGCAGCTTGGCGGGGGAGAGGGATGGCTACACCTTC
TRBV4-1,-,TRBD2,TRBJ2-1,CASSQDSGIYNEQFF,TGCGCCAGCAGCCAAGACAGCGGGATCTACAATGAGCAGTTCTTC
TRBV15,-,TRBD1,TRBJ2-7,CATSRDQGQGVLSYEQYF,TGTGCCACCAGCAGAGACCAGGGACAGGGCGTCCTCTCCTACGAGCAGTACTTC
TRBV30,-,-,TRBJ1-2,CAWSAGRGDYTF,TGTGCCTGGAGTGCGGGGAGGGGTGACTACACCTTC
TRBV7-9,-,TRBD2,TRBJ2-7,CASTWGRGDEQYF,TGTGCCAGCACTTGGGGGAGGGGAGACGAGCAGTACTTC
TRBV10-2,-,TRBD1,TRBJ1-4,CASSESLDRNFEKLFF,TGCGCCAGCAGTGAGTCTTTGGACAGGAATTTTGAAAAACTGTTTTTT
TRBV4-3,-,-,TRBJ1-4,CASSPREGWNEKLFF,TGCGCCAGCAGCCCTCGGGAGGGCTGGAATGAAAAACTGTTTTTT
TRBV6-1,few,-,TRBJ1-6,CASSDMTENSPLHF,TGTGCCAGCAGTGACATGACAGAAAATTCACCCCTCCACTTT
TRBV4-2,-,TRBD2,TRBJ2-3,CASRSGGPTDTQYF,TGTGCCAGCCGGAGCGGGGGCCCCACAGATACGCAGTATTTT
TRBV5-8,-,TRBD2,TRBJ2-5,CASSLVTSAGGHEKTQYF,TGTGCCAGCAGCTTGGTAACGTCAGCGGGGGGTCACGAAAAGACCCAGTACTTC
TRBV7-2,-,-,TRBJ1-1,CASSPGPGEAFF,TGTGCCAGCAGCCCCGGTCCCGGTGAAGCTTTCTTT
TRBV7-9,few,-,TRBJ1-4,CASSSTGFREKLFF,TGTGCCAGCAGTTCAACGGGGTTTCGGGAAAAACTGTTTTTT
TRBV13,once,TRBD1,TRBJ2-3,CASSAGTGADTQYF,TGTGCCAGCAGCGCGGGGACAGGGGCAGATACGCAGTATTTT
TRBV30,-,TRBD1,TRBJ2-3,CAWETGGDYSDTQYF,TGTGCCTGGGAGACAGGGGGCGACTATTCAGATACGCAGTATTTT
TRBV19,-,-,TRBJ2-3,CASSIERKGGLTDTQYF,TGTGCCAGTAGTATAGAGCGTAAAGGAGGGCTCACAGATACGCAGTATTTT
TRBV7-2,once,-,TRBJ2-1,CASSTQGTRRNNEQFF,TGTGCCAGCAGCACGCAGGGGACCCGTAGGAACAATGAGCAGTTCTTC
TRBV6-4,-,TRBD2,TRBJ2-1,CASSDSSGGASYNEQFF,TGTGCCAGCAGTGACTCGAGCGGGGGGGCGTCCTACAATGAGCAGTTCTTC
TRBV19,once,TRBD2,TRBJ2-1,CASSGTSGGSDEQFF,TGTGCCAGTAGTGGGACTAGCGGGGGCTCGGATGAGCAGTTCTTC
TRBV11-2,-,-,TRBJ2-2,CASSLDIGELFF,TGTGCCAGCAGCCTAGACATCGGGGAGCTGTTTTTT
TRBV19,-,-,TRBJ2-7,CASSIQGFANEQYF,TGTGCCAGTAGTATACAGGGTTTTGCCAACGAGCAGTACTTC
TRBV19,-,-,TRBJ2-1,CASSSLPKYNEQFF,TGTGCCAGTAGTTCTTTGCCTAAATACAATGAGCAGTTCTTC
TRBV5-6,-,-,TRBJ2-7,CASRVWGGRANEQYF,TGTGCCAGCAGGGTGTGGGGGGGGCGCGCGAACGAGCAGTACTTC
TRBV6-5,-,TRBD1,TRBJ1-2,CASSTSRGQDGYTF,TGTGCCAGCAGTACAAGCAGGGGGCAGGATGGCTACACCTTC
TRBV7-2,-,TRBD2,TRBJ2-7,CASSFSSGKTYEQYF,TGTGCCAGCAGCTTCTCTAGCGGCAAAACCTACGAGCAGTACTTC
TRBV14,-,TRBD1,TRBJ2-2,CASSQATGTNTGELFF,TGTGCCAGCAGCCAGGCGACAGGGACCAACACCGGGGAGCTGTTTTTT
TRBV27,-,-,TRBJ1-1,CASSLFPPTGSNTEAFF,TGTGCCAGCAGTTTATTCCCCCCCACAGGTTCGAACACTGAAGCTTTCTTT
TRBV27,-,-,TRBJ2-7,CASSSQLQDRYEQYF,TGTGCCAGCAGTTCGCAACTACAGGACCGCTACGAGCAGTACTTC
TRBV7-9,-,-,TRBJ2-7,CASTRDRSYEQYF,TGTGCCAGCACCCGGGATCGCTCCTACGAGCAGTACTTC
TRBV10-2,-,-,TRBJ2-1,CASTDMGRQFF,TGCGCCAGCACCGATATGGGCCGGCAGTTCTTC
TRBV29-1,-,TRBD1,TRBJ1-2,CSVDGGGNYGYTF,TGCAGCGTTGATGGAGGGGGCAACTATGGCTACACCTTC
TRBV29-1,-,-,TRBJ2-5,CSVEDLVAGSQETQYF,TGCAGCGTTGAAGATCTTGTGGCGGGGAGTCAAGAGACCCAGTACTTC
TRBV21-1,once,-,TRBJ1-5,CASSKADRGRGDNQPQHF,TGTGCCAGCAGCAAAGCGGATCGGGGGCGGGGGGACAATCAGCCCCAGCATTTT
TRBV7-9,-,TRBD1,TRBJ2-7,CASSVRDSSYEQYF,TGTGCCAGCAGCGTCCGGGACAGCTCCTACGAGCAGTACTTC
TRBV19,once,-,TRBJ2-7,CASSAGARAPHYEQYF,TGTGCCAGTAGTGCGGGGGCCCGCGCTCCCCACTACGAGCAGTACTTC